The 27 T cell receptor beta chains listed next were all sequenced from one sample in a study of shared clonotypes between healthy human individuals. The naive CD8 fraction comprised CD45RO-negative cells positively selected for CCR7 and excluded terminally differentiated effector memory CD45RA+ cells. Clones were sequenced by immunoSEQ multiplex PCR, and TCRdb holds only the in-frame ones, with some missing. The table records around 560,000 clones, 95% of them present only once. The material sequenced was naive CD8+ T cells sorted from blood. The receptors stem from a woman aged 30 to 39 in good health.

This sequence joins TRBV15 and TRBJ2-7; no firm D call. Germline V gene lookup returns CDR1 LNHNV and CDR2 YYDKDF (reference sequence). The CDR3 spans 16 residues. With 3 bases removed from V and 3 bases from J, the gap between germline ends came to 18 bases. The CDR3 DNA follows: TGTGCCACCAGCAGTCAATCCGGACCATACATCTACGAGCAGTACTTC. Encoded protein: CATSSQSGPYIYEQYF.

A single count supports this clone. The chain recombines TRBV5-6 with TRBJ1-2; D unresolved. The V end lost 4 bases, the J end lost 8 bases, and 15 bases lay between the germline ends. CDR1 and CDR2 (germline): SGHDT, YYEEEE. The length of the CDR3 is 13 residues. The CDR3 loop reads CASSGPGDYGYTF. CDR3 nucleotides: TGTGCCAGCAGCGGCCCCGGGGATTACGGCTACACCTTC.

The gene calls are TRBV27 and TRBJ2-1, with 9 bases matching TRBD1. V was pared by 9 bases and J by 3 bases, with 6 bases of the junction left unmatched. From germline, CDR1 is MNHEY and CDR2 SMNVEV (reference sequence). The CDR3 runs to 14 residues. The CDR3 coding sequence is TGTGCCAGTGCCTCGGGACAGGGCTACAATGAGCAGTTCTTC. Translation: CASASGQGYNEQFF.

This clone was seen only a few times. V and J are TRBV27 and TRBJ1-1; no clear D gene. The CDR3 spans 14 residues. The V gene lost 2 bases and the J gene lost 0 bases, with 7 bases spanning the gap. Germline CDR1 and CDR2: MNHEY and SMNVEV (reference sequence). The CDR3 coding sequence is TGTGCCAGCAGTTTAGCAGCAATGAACACTGAAGCTTTCTTT. Protein product: CASSLAAMNTEAFF.

This clone appeared a single time. The chain couples TRBV7-9 to TRBJ1-1; the D gene is possibly TRBD1 (5 bases). This CDR3 region has 13 residues. Germline CDR1 is SEHNR and CDR2 is FQNEAQ (reference sequence). The germline V and J ends were trimmed by 4 bases and 6 bases, with 12 bases remaining between them. CDR3 sequence: CASSSPGEAEAFF. CDR3 DNA sequence: TGTGCCAGCAGCTCCCCGGGGGAGGCTGAAGCTTTCTTT.

The chain recombines TRBV7-9 with TRBJ2-7; tentative D call: TRBD1 (7 bases). Germline CDR1 SEHNR, CDR2 FQNEAQ (reference sequence). The CDR3 extends over 14 amino acids. V lost 4 bases, J lost 5 bases, and 15 bases lay in between. For the CDR3, the DNA is TGTGCCAGCAGCTCTGCGGGGACAGAGCACGAGCAGTACTTC. Protein: CASSSAGTEHEQYF.

This chain links TRBV29-1 with TRBJ2-1; no clear D. V was cut by 0 bases and J by 8 bases, with 8 bases left in between. The germline gives CDR1 SQVTM, CDR2 ANQGSEA. This CDR3 contains 12 residues. The CDR3 reads CSVEDSLYEQFF. The CDR3 nucleotides read TGCAGCGTTGAAGATTCATTGTATGAGCAGTTCTTC.

The rearrangement uses TRBV27 and TRBJ2-7, with D unresolved. Deletions cut 4 bases from V and 2 bases from J, with 15 bases between. The CDR3 runs 15 residues. Per the germline V gene, CDR1 is MNHEY and CDR2 is SMNVEV (reference sequence). CDR3 DNA: TGTGCCAGCAGTTCCTTCGTGGGATTTCCCTACGAGCAGTACTTC. It encodes CASSSFVGFPYEQYF.

This chain links TRBV28 with TRBJ2-7, with 7 nucleotides matching TRBD1. CDR3 length: 13 residues. V shed 3 bases and J 5 bases; nucleotides not matched to a gene: 4. CDR1 MDHEN and CDR2 SYDVKM come from the germline V gene. The CDR3 spells CASSFVRGNEQYF. The CDR3 coding sequence is TGTGCCAGCAGTTTTGTCAGGGGGAACGAGCAGTACTTC.

The chain employs TRBV11-2 and TRBJ2-7, with D tentatively TRBD1 (5 bases). The CDR3 runs to 13 residues. The V end lost 6 bases, the J end lost 5 bases, and 14 bases lay between the germline ends. Germline CDR1 SGHAT, CDR2 FQNNGV. This CDR3 is CASSSGARNEQYF. The CDR3 region has the DNA TGTGCCAGCAGTTCTGGGGCGCGGAACGAGCAGTACTTC.

The V and J genes are TRBV18 and TRBJ1-1; possible D gene TRBD1, 5 bases. V was trimmed by 1 base and J by 0 bases, leaving 9 bases between them. Germline-derived CDR1 and CDR2 are KGHSH and LQKENI. The CDR3 loop spans 15 amino acids. CDR3 sequence reads: CASSPLRGMNTEAFF. The CDR3 region has the DNA TGTGCCAGCTCACCACTCCGGGGGATGAACACTGAAGCTTTCTTT.

V gene TRBV13 combines with J gene TRBJ2-1; the match to TRBD2 covers 13 bases. In germline, CDR1 is PRHDT, CDR2 FYEKMQ (reference sequence). The CDR3 runs 20 residues. With V trimmed by 5 bases and J by 0 bases, 13 bases remained unmatched. CDR3 nucleotide sequence: TGTGCCAGCAGCGTAACTACCGGGACTAGCGGGATCTTCTCCTACAATGAGCAGTTCTTC. Translated, it gives CASSVTTGTSGIFSYNEQFF.

The chain uses TRBV7-4 and TRBJ2-7; the D call may be TRBD1 or TRBD2 (5 bases each). The ends were cut back, 5 bases at V and 2 bases at J, with 13 bases in the middle. Germline CDR1 is SGHVT and CDR2 is SQSDAQ. The CDR3 is 14 residues long. CDR3 amino acids: CASSPGRETYEQYF. DNA for the CDR3: TGTGCCAGCAGCCCGGGACGAGAGACCTACGAGCAGTACTTC.

The chain combines TRBV19 with TRBJ2-1, with 7 nucleotides matching TRBD2. Germline V gene sequence: CDR1 LNHDA, CDR2 SQIVND (reference sequence). J was trimmed by 7 bases and V by 0 bases; bases with no gene match: 12. The CDR3 extends over 17 amino acids. CDR3 loop: CASSIELASGGVNEQFF. DNA of the CDR3: TGTGCCAGTAGTATAGAATTGGCTAGCGGAGGAGTAAATGAGCAGTTCTTC.

The chain couples TRBV4-2 to TRBJ2-1; D may be TRBD2 (6 bases). The CDR3 runs 16 residues. The V end was cut by 4 bases, the J end by 4 bases, with 17 bases between. Germline CDR1 is LGHNA and CDR2 is YNFKEQ. The CDR3, as DNA: TGTGCCAGCAGCCCCCCTAGCGAGACTACTTACAATGAGCAGTTCTTC. Translating gives CASSPPSETTYNEQFF.

This sequence joins TRBV11-3 and TRBJ2-7, with D perhaps assigned TRBD1 or TRBD2 (5 bases each). CDR3 length: 14 residues. Germline V gene data show CDR1 as SGHNT and CDR2 as YENEEA. The germline V and J ends were trimmed by 6 bases and 0 bases, with 12 bases remaining between them. CDR3 sequence reads: CASSPDGTSYEQYF. The DNA of the CDR3 is TGTGCCAGCAGTCCCGATGGGACCTCCTACGAGCAGTACTTC.

The CDR3 coding sequence is TGCGCCAGCAGTGAGCCCAAAGATGGGTTCTCCTACGAGCAGTACTTC. Translating gives CASSEPKDGFSYEQYF. This chain uses TRBV10-1 with TRBJ2-7; D gene ambiguous. V was trimmed by 2 bases and J by 0 bases, leaving 14 bases between them. CDR1 and CDR2 (germline): WNHNN, SYGVQD (reference sequence). The CDR3 spans 16 residues.

The chain couples TRBV7-2 to TRBJ2-7, with TRBD2 matching over 13 bases. V lost 4 bases, J lost 1 base, and 4 bases stayed unmatched. CDR1 SGHTA and CDR2 FQGNSA come from the germline V gene. The CDR3 runs 16 residues. CDR3 in DNA: TGTGCCAGCAGCTCGAGGACTAGCGGGAGATCCTACGAGCAGTACTTC. It encodes CASSSRTSGRSYEQYF.

This sequence joins TRBV7-9 and TRBJ2-7; 8 nucleotides match TRBD1. The CDR3 totals 16 residues. Germline loops: CDR1 SEHNR, CDR2 FQNEAQ (reference sequence). J gave up 0 bases and V 5 bases, and 9 bases lay outside the gene matches. CDR3 loop: CASSTIQGANSYEQYF. CDR3 nucleotides: TGTGCCAGCAGCACAATCCAGGGGGCCAACTCCTACGAGCAGTACTTC.

The chain employs TRBV5-1 and TRBJ2-7; D may be TRBD2 (6 bases). In germline, CDR1 is SGHRS, CDR2 YFSETQ. This CDR3 has 16 amino acids. V dropped 0 bases and J dropped 2 bases, with 15 bases sitting between them. CDR3 residues: CASSLAEGGAPYEQYF. The CDR3 DNA follows: TGCGCCAGCAGCTTGGCCGAAGGAGGGGCGCCCTACGAGCAGTACTTC.

This clone turned up a few times. The chain has TRBV5-8 and TRBJ2-7; 9 bases agree with TRBD2. The CDR3 is made up of 16 amino acids. The V gene end was trimmed by 2 bases and the J gene end by 3 bases; junction bases not matched to a gene: 9. Germline CDR1 reads SGHTS; CDR2 reads YDEGEE. CDR3 region: CASSFPPREGDYEQYF. The CDR3 nucleotides read TGTGCCAGCAGCTTCCCTCCGCGGGAGGGCGACTACGAGCAGTACTTC.

This sequence joins TRBV14 and TRBJ2-1, with 8 nucleotides matching TRBD2. Per the germline V gene, CDR1 is SGHDN and CDR2 is FVKESK. V shed 0 bases, J shed 7 bases, and the junction held 8 bases outside the gene matches. CDR3 size: 16 residues. DNA for the CDR3: TGTGCCAGCAGCCAAGATCCGGGAGGGATTAGGAATGAGCAGTTCTTC. It specifies CASSQDPGGIRNEQFF.

The rearrangement joins TRBV4-1 to TRBJ2-3; D is uncertain. CDR1 and CDR2 (germline): MGHRA, YSYEKL. Trimming shortened V by 4 bases and J by 2 bases, and 7 bases separated the two germline ends. The CDR3 is made up of 13 amino acids. The CDR3 loop is CASSPRATDTQYF. DNA of the CDR3: TGCGCCAGCAGCCCTCGCGCCACAGATACGCAGTATTTT.

The chain links TRBV2 to TRBJ2-1; D tentatively fits TRBD1 or TRBD2 (5 bases each). The CDR3 length is 16 residues. CDR1 and CDR2 (germline): SNHLY, FYNNEI. Trimming stripped 2 bases from V and 0 bases from J, with 11 bases between. CDR3 sequence (DNA): TGTGCCAGCAGTGAACGGGGCCCCAGCTCCTACAATGAGCAGTTCTTC. This encodes CASSERGPSSYNEQFF.

V is TRBV4-2 and J is TRBJ2-7, with 7 bases matching TRBD1. V lost 8 bases and J lost 2; bases outside the gene matches: 6. CDR1 and CDR2 from the germline V gene are LGHNA and YNFKEQ. The CDR3 runs 13 residues. CDR3 nucleotides: TGTGCCAGCGGGAGAGGGGGCACCTACGAGCAGTACTTC. Protein product: CASGRGGTYEQYF.

The chain is built from TRBV19 and TRBJ2-1; 12 bases are a match to TRBD2. The junction had 9 bases not matched to a gene; V was cut back by 7 bases and J by 8 bases. This CDR3 is 15 amino acids long. Germline loops: CDR1 LNHDA, CDR2 SQIVND (reference sequence). The CDR3: CASKALAGGWDEQFF. The CDR3 DNA reads as TGTGCCAGTAAGGCACTAGCGGGAGGTTGGGATGAGCAGTTCTTC.

The CDR3 bases are TGCGCCAGCAGCTTGGAACAGGGGAACACCGGGGAGCTGTTTTTT. It is translated as CASSLEQGNTGELFF. The chain recombines TRBV5-1 with TRBJ2-2; D might be TRBD1 (6 bases). The CDR3 totals 15 residues. Trimming took 0 bases from V and 1 from J, leaving 7 bases between them. Germline assignment: CDR1 SGHRS and CDR2 YFSETQ.